The sequence of this T cell receptor (beta chain) was determined in a study of tumor-infiltrating lymphocytes in primary liver carcinoma. For each extraction, RNA and DNA were obtained together from about 19-30 mg of unsorted bulk tissue. Comment on this clonotype: A read error may produce the germline difference seen at one junction end.

CDR3 size: 13 residues. Germline V gives CDR1 SQVTM, CDR2 ANQGSEA. The investigators made TCR beta cDNA from about 500 ng total RNA, using a constant-region primer. Modified slightly, ARM-PCR produced TCR beta libraries over three nested multiplex PCR rounds. Each of the first two PCR rounds ran approximately 11 cycles with TRBV1-TRBV30 forward and C-beta reverse primers. TCRdb re-analysed the multiplex PCR reads in MiXCR, keeping a single row per CDR3 protein. The sample has tens of thousands of distinct CDR3 sequences; 71% are singletons. Input material: liver tumor tissue from sampling region 4. As to subset: tumor region T4, right-lateral pole. This receptor was obtained from an older woman with primary liver carcinoma and hepatitis B virus infection. This sequence joins TRBV29-1 and TRBJ2-5; TRBD2 might be the D (6 bases). The CDR3 spells CSVGSGGEEAQYF. The CDR3, as DNA: TGCAGCGTTGGATCCGGAGGGGAAGAGGCCCAGTACTTC.